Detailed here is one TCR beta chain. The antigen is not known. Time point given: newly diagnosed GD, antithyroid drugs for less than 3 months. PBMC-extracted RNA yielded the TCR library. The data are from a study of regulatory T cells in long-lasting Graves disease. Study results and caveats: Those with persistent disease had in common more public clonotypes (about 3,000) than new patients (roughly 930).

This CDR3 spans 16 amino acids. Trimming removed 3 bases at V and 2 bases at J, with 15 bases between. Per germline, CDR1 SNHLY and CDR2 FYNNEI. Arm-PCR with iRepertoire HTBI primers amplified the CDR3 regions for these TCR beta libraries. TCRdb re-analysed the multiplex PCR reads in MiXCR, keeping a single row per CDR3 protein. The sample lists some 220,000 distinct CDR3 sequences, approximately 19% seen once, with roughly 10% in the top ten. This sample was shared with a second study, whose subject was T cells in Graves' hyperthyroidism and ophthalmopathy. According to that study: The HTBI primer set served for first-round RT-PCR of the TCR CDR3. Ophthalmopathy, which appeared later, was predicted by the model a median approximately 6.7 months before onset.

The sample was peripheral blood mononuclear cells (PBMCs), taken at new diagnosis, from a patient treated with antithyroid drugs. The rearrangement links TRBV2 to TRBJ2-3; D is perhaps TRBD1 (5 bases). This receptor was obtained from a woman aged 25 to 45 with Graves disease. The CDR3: CASSDQGEEITDTQYF. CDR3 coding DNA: TGTGCCAGCAGTGATCAGGGTGAGGAGATCACAGATACGCAGTATTTT.